This T cell receptor (beta chain) was observed in a study of blood T cell repertoires in COVID-19. Turning to the study itself: Donors in the United States, Italy and Spain gave samples during acute or convalescent COVID-19. T cells, B-cell-depleted T cells, or PBMCs provided the cDNA or gDNA that served as material.

CDR3 length: 15 residues. In the original analysis: Nucleated cell counts were estimated from reference gene primer amplification. The assay was immunoSEQ multiplex PCR, and TCRdb's table has in-frame clones only and misses some. V, J and clone size are taken as reported in that table, and D and trimming were inferred from the DNA itself. There are approximately 41,000 clones in the sample; over 70% occur only once, and approximately 1.3% lies in the top ten. The rearrangement uses TRBV21-1 and TRBJ1-5; the D call TRBD1 from the table was never checked on the DNA. TRBV21-1 is a documented pseudogene. The clonotype was recovered from a middle-aged woman with acute or convalescent COVID-19. The sequencing sample was made of peripheral blood. The CDR3 sequence: CASSRTGYSNQPQHF. CDR3 sequence (DNA): TGTGCCAGCAGCAGGACAGGGTATAGCAATCAGCCCCAGCATTTT.